This record concerns one TCR beta chain sequence. CDR1 and CDR2 (germline): SGHTA, FQGNSA. Trimming pared 1 base from V and 7 bases from J, leaving 5 bases between. There are 11 residues in the CDR3. The data derive from a study of blood T cell repertoires in COVID-19. Study context: The analysed material was cDNA or gDNA that came from T cells, B-cell-depleted T cells, or PBMCs.

The assay was immunoSEQ multiplex PCR, and TCRdb's table has in-frame clones only and misses some. The sample has 150,000 to 200,000 clones, just over 85% seen once; the top ten hold about 7%. The TCR was taken from a man over 45 with active or convalescent COVID-19. The rearrangement uses TRBV7-2 and TRBJ2-7; unclear D gene. The source material was peripheral blood. The DNA of the CDR3 is TGTGCCAGCAGCTTAGTCCGGGAGCAGTACTTC. Translation: CASSLVREQYF.